The 24 T cell receptor beta chains given below trace back to one sample, sequenced in a study of human T cells and chemical hapten exposure. Sample time point: pre-sensitization, week 0. The treatment denotes: therapeutic diphenylcyclopropenone sensitization with weekly scalp DPC. Using its own MiXCR run on the RACE reads, TCRdb lists one record per CDR3 protein. Of approximately 320,000 distinct CDR3 sequences listed, about 5% are singletons. Sequenced material: whole blood, taken in connection with sensitization to the hapten diphenylcyclopropenone (DPC). The receptor source for this set is a woman younger than 30 with alopecia areata. Some clones in this sample may be carry-over from other donors' samples.

CDR3 region: CASSYDWTWNTEAFF. Here the CDR3 DNA reads TGTGCCAGCAGTTACGACTGGACCTGGAACACTGAAGCTTTCTTT. This chain uses TRBV6-6 with TRBJ1-1; no clear D. V lost 2 bases, J lost 1 base, and 11 bases lay in between. This CDR3 is 15 amino acids long. Germline V gene lookup returns CDR1 MNHNY and CDR2 SVGAGI (reference sequence).

This clonotype has only a few counts. The CDR3 sequence is CASSARDSGPQYF. CDR3 DNA sequence: TGTGCCAGCAGCGCCCGGGACTCCGGCCCCCAGTACTTC. The chain combines TRBV7-2 with TRBJ2-5, with D possibly being TRBD2 (6 bases). Germline V CDR1 and CDR2: SGHTA, FQGNSA. The CDR3 covers 13 residues. Trimming stripped 5 bases from V and 9 bases from J, with 16 bases between. Variable domain in full (rest from reference TRBV7-2 and TRBJ2-5): GAGVSQSPSNKVTEKGKDVELRCDPISGHTALYWYRQSLGQGLEFLIYFQGNSAPDKSGLPSDRFSAERTGGSVSTLTIQRTQQEDSAVYLCASSARDSGPQYFGPGTRLLVL.

The chain links TRBV7-8 to TRBJ1-4, with 7 bases lining up with TRBD1. CDR3 length: 20 amino acids. Germline trimming cut 5 bases from V and 0 bases from J; bases unmatched to any gene: 18. The germline V gene has CDR1 SGHVS and CDR2 FQNEAQ. Written as DNA, the CDR3 is TGTGCCAGCAGCCCCCCCGAGACAGGGAGTTGGCTTGCAACTAATGAAAAACTGTTTTTT. Protein product: CASSPPETGSWLATNEKLFF.

This clonotype has just a few counts. This chain links TRBV5-1 with TRBJ1-6, with D hard to call. This CDR3 region has 17 residues. Trimming pared 0 bases from V and 9 bases from J, leaving 19 bases between. Germline lookup yields CDR1 SGHRS and CDR2 YFSETQ. CDR3 DNA sequence: TGCGCCAGCAGCTTGGCCTCTGGTCATCAAGGAAGTTCACCCCTCCACTTT. Translated: CASSLASGHQGSSPLHF.

This clonotype was recorded a few times. This chain links TRBV20-1 with TRBJ1-2; weak D call: TRBD1 (5 bases). The CDR3 has 12 amino acids. The V end was cut by 2 bases, the J end by 6 bases, with 10 bases between. The germline V gene has CDR1 DFQATT and CDR2 SNEGSKA (reference sequence). The DNA of the CDR3 is TGCAGTGCTAGACAGGGCGGGCATGGCTACACCTTC. This codes for CSARQGGHGYTF.

The CDR3 region is CASSPRAGQENYGYTF. In nucleotides, the CDR3 is TGTGCCAGCAGCCCGCGAGCGGGACAGGAAAACTATGGCTACACCTTC. The chain couples TRBV5-5 to TRBJ1-2, with 8 bases fitting TRBD1. Germline V gene lookup returns CDR1 SGHKS and CDR2 YYEKEE (reference sequence). V lost 4 bases and J lost 2; bases outside the gene matches: 10. There are 16 residues in the CDR3.

The chain uses TRBV20-1 and TRBJ1-1; D perhaps matches TRBD1 (6 bases). The V and J ends lost 1 base and 0 bases respectively, with 18 bases between them. CDR3 length equals 17 residues. Germline values: CDR1 DFQATT, CDR2 SNEGSKA (reference sequence). Here the CDR3 reads CSARAAYRVTMNTEAFF. The DNA for the CDR3 is TGCAGTGCTAGAGCGGCCTACAGGGTTACCATGAACACTGAAGCTTTCTTT.

A few counts support this clonotype. The chain recombines TRBV7-9 with TRBJ2-1, with D hard to call. The CDR3 loop spans 14 amino acids. V was cut by 6 bases and J by 1 base, with 10 bases left in between. Germline V gene lookup returns CDR1 SEHNR and CDR2 FQNEAQ (reference sequence). The CDR3 region has the DNA TGTGCCAGCAGGTCGGGCGCATCCTACAATGAGCAGTTCTTC. Amino acids: CASRSGASYNEQFF.

This clonotype occurred a few times. This chain connects TRBV6-5 to TRBJ1-2; D is unclear. The germline V gene has CDR1 MNHEY and CDR2 SVGAGI. Trimming removed 8 bases at V and 3 bases at J, with 13 bases between. This CDR3 spans 13 amino acids. The CDR3, as DNA: TGTGCCAGCCGACGGGGAGCGGACTATGGCTACACCTTC. Its protein product is CASRRGADYGYTF.

The chain is built from TRBV6-5 and TRBJ2-5, with 9 bases fitting TRBD1. Germline lookup yields CDR1 MNHEY and CDR2 SVGAGI. V trimming: 6 bases; J trimming: 2 bases; junction bases outside the gene matches: 7. The CDR3 contains 15 residues. The CDR3 loop is CASSSAGTGQETQYF. The DNA of the CDR3 is TGTGCCAGCAGCTCCGCCGGGACAGGGCAAGAGACCCAGTACTTC.

This clonotype was seen ten or more times. V is TRBV11-2 and J is TRBJ2-7, with D possibly TRBD1 on 5 matching bases. V was clipped by 2 bases and J by 1 base, with 12 bases between them. CDR1 SGHAT and CDR2 FQNNGV come from the germline V gene. CDR3 length: 15 amino acids. The CDR3 coding sequence is TGTGCCAGCAGCTTACGAAGCGACAGTTCCTACGAGCAGTACTTC. Translated: CASSLRSDSSYEQYF.

This clonotype was detected ten times or more. The chain links TRBV28 to TRBJ1-2; D may be TRBD1 (5 bases). With 7 bases removed from V and 3 bases from J, the gap between germline ends came to 15 bases. The CDR3 covers 14 residues. The V gene's germline CDR1 is MDHEN and CDR2 SYDVKM. CDR3 coding DNA: TGTGCCAGCAAAGAGGGGACCCCATACTATGGCTACACCTTC. Protein sequence: CASKEGTPYYGYTF.

The chain has TRBV5-1 and TRBJ2-5; 9 nucleotides agree with TRBD2. Trimming took 3 bases from V and 3 from J; bases not matched to a gene: 3. The length of the CDR3 is 14 residues. Germline V gene sequence: CDR1 SGHRS, CDR2 YFSETQ. CDR3 amino acids: CASSSSSGEETQYF. In DNA form, the CDR3 reads TGCGCCAGCAGCTCGTCTAGCGGGGAAGAGACCCAGTACTTC.

This clonotype has a count of ten or more. The chain has TRBV12-3 or TRBV12-4 and TRBJ2-3; 8 bases fit TRBD1. The CDR3 loop spans 18 amino acids. V gave up 8 bases and J gave up 0 bases; unmatched junction bases: 16. The CDR3 reads CASPPVTGGTTSTDTQYF. For the CDR3, the DNA is TGTGCCAGCCCCCCCGTTACAGGGGGTACCACTAGCACAGATACGCAGTATTTT.

The CDR3 nucleotides are TGTGCCAGCAGCTCCCCAGGGGGTTCCTACAATGAGCAGTTCTTC. Translated, it gives CASSSPGGSYNEQFF. The chain links TRBV7-6 to TRBJ2-1, with 7 bases identical to TRBD1. CDR3 size: 15 residues. The V segment lost 4 bases and the J segment 1 base; nucleotides outside the gene matches: 4. Germline V gene lookup returns CDR1 SGHVS and CDR2 FNYEAQ.

In its sample, this clonotype was seen many times. The rearrangement uses TRBV6-5 and TRBJ2-5; 11 bases line up with TRBD2. Germline CDR1 and CDR2: MNHEY and SVGAGI. Trimming cost V 6 bases and J 6 bases; bases outside gene matches: 9. CDR3 length equals 15 residues. The CDR3 loop reads CASSHSGGALQTQYF. In DNA form, the CDR3 reads TGTGCCAGCAGCCATAGCGGGGGGGCTCTCCAGACCCAGTACTTC.

This chain uses TRBV6-1 with TRBJ2-2; 8 nucleotides match TRBD1. With 2 bases clipped from V and 3 bases from J, the junction kept 2 bases outside the gene matches. The CDR3 has 15 residues. Germline V lookup: CDR1 MNHNS, CDR2 SASEGT. The CDR3: CASSESTGDTGELFF. CDR3 nucleotide sequence: TGTGCCAGCAGTGAATCGACAGGGGACACCGGGGAGCTGTTTTTT.

The rearrangement joins TRBV20-1 to TRBJ2-5; TRBD2 aligns across 9 bases. CDR1 DFQATT and CDR2 SNEGSKA come from the germline V gene (reference sequence). The CDR3 is made up of 13 amino acids. DNA of the CDR3: TGCTCTGGTAGCGGGGGTGTAGAAGAGACCCAGTACTTC. Translated: CSGSGGVEETQYF.

This clonotype came up many times. The chain has TRBV27 and TRBJ1-2, with a tentative D call TRBD1 (6 bases). Trimming pared 3 bases from V and 2 bases from J, leaving 13 bases between. The CDR3 has 15 amino acids. From germline, CDR1 is MNHEY and CDR2 SMNVEV (reference sequence). The CDR3, as DNA: TGTGCCAGCAGTTTCCTGGGACATCCCAACTATGGCTACACCTTC. This gives the protein CASSFLGHPNYGYTF.

Only a few counts were recorded for this clonotype. The V call is TRBV25-1, the J call TRBJ2-7, with 8 bases identical to TRBD2. Germline V gives CDR1 MGHDK, CDR2 SYGVNS. This CDR3 has 13 amino acids. With V trimmed by 4 bases and J by 6 bases, 5 bases remained unmatched. In DNA, the CDR3 is TGTGCCAGCAGTGTACGCGGGGGGTCCGAGCAGTACTTC. Amino acid sequence: CASSVRGGSEQYF.

In its sample, this clonotype was seen a few times. The chain recombines TRBV6-2 or TRBV6-3 with TRBJ2-6; D ambiguous. Trimming shortened V by 4 bases and J by 0 bases, and 7 bases separated the two germline ends. The CDR3 runs to 15 residues. CDR1 MNHEY and CDR2 SVGEGT come from the germline V gene. The CDR3 nucleotides are TGTGCCAGCAGTTGGGCACCCTCTGGGGCCAACGTCCTGACTTTC. Amino acids: CASSWAPSGANVLTF.

This clonotype was recorded at least ten times. This chain links TRBV10-3 with TRBJ2-6; D not certain. The CDR3 has 16 amino acids. Trimming pared 8 bases from V and 0 bases from J, leaving 14 bases between. Germline-derived CDR1 and CDR2 are ENHRY and SYGVKD. The CDR3 region has the DNA TGTGCCATCGCTAAGGGCGGCCTCTCTGGGGCCAACGTCCTGACTTTC. It yields the protein CAIAKGGLSGANVLTF.

In this sample, this clonotype turned up many times. The chain combines TRBV27 with TRBJ2-6; D could derive from TRBD1 or TRBD2 (5 bases each). Germline CDR1 reads MNHEY; CDR2 reads SMNVEV (reference sequence). V lost 6 bases and J lost 0, with 12 bases in between. There are 16 residues in the CDR3. The CDR3 region is CASRRGWDSGANVLTF. The CDR3 DNA reads as TGTGCCAGCAGGAGGGGTTGGGACTCTGGGGCCAACGTCCTGACTTTC.

Ten or more counts support this clonotype. CDR3 sequence reads: CASSIEGRGRRDTQYF. CDR3 sequence (DNA): TGTGCCAGCAGCATAGAGGGCAGGGGGCGCCGAGATACGCAGTATTTT. The V call is TRBV28, the J call TRBJ2-3; 8 nucleotides agree with TRBD1. After removal of 6 bases from V and 5 bases from J, the junction contained 13 bases not matched to a gene. Germline assignment: CDR1 MDHEN and CDR2 SYDVKM. CDR3 length: 16 amino acids.